Listed below are T cell receptor beta chains from one sample, sequenced in a study of blood T cell repertoires in COVID-19. Clones were sequenced by immunoSEQ multiplex PCR, and TCRdb holds only the in-frame ones, with some missing. The repertoire holds 400,000 to 500,000 clones, with 70% to 90% as singletons. The sequencing input was PBMCs or T cells enriched from blood (not recorded which). These receptors were obtained from a woman younger than 35 who had been exposed to COVID-19. CDR3s include the opening cysteine and the closing phenylalanine or tryptophan.

J: TRBJ1-6
V: TRBV7-9
CDR3: CASSLEPNSPLHF

J: TRBJ1-5
V: TRBV3-1/TRBV3-2
CDR3: CASSFQQGQQPQHF

J: TRBJ2-7
V: TRBV5-4
CDR3: CASSRGLAGSYEQYF

J: TRBJ1-2
V: TRBV27
CDR3: CASSLTRQVNYGYTF

J: TRBJ1-5
V: TRBV27
CDR3: CASSTQGAPFAQHF

J: TRBJ2-3
V: TRBV5-8
CDR3: CASSLALEGEDTQYF

J: TRBJ2-5
V: TRBV5-8
CDR3: CASSLARLAGAARETQYF

J: TRBJ1-5
V: TRBV5-5
CDR3: CASSFDPENNQPQHF

J: TRBJ2-2
V: TRBV9
CDR3: CASSVVARADTGELFF

J: TRBJ1-2
V: TRBV18
CDR3: CASSRQGNHYTF

J: TRBJ1-2
V: TRBV13
CDR3: CASSLGAAGYTF

J: TRBJ2-7
V: TRBV20-1
CDR3: CSARWLYEQYF

J: TRBJ1-6
V: TRBV12-3/TRBV12-4
CDR3: CASSLRGVPPLHF

J: TRBJ2-7
V: TRBV11-2
CDR3: CASSLPTSGSSYEQYF

J: TRBJ1-1
V: TRBV9
CDR3: CASSVEAHRVDTEAFF

J: TRBJ2-4
V: TRBV9
CDR3: CASSSSGANIQYF

J: TRBJ2-1
V: TRBV5-4
CDR3: CASSLDQREADEQFF

J: TRBJ2-7
V: TRBV18
CDR3: CASSPSSYEQYF

J: TRBJ1-1
V: TRBV9
CDR3: CATSGTGGERGSEAFF

J: TRBJ2-3
V: TRBV10-1
CDR3: CASSYYSTDTQYF

J: TRBJ2-2
V: TRBV10-3
CDR3: CATRFSGPTGELFF

J: TRBJ2-3
V: TRBV11-3
CDR3: CASRDATGGANTQYF

J: TRBJ1-3
V: TRBV4-2
CDR3: CASSQLGRQPRPSGNTIYF

J: TRBJ1-4
V: TRBV7-9
CDR3: CASSPFRVETGNEKLFF

J: TRBJ2-1
V: TRBV6-5
CDR3: CASSYLGLADYNEQFF

J: TRBJ2-1
V: TRBV6-5
CDR3: CASLAGEAHNEQFF

J: TRBJ2-5
V: TRBV4-1
CDR3: CASSQDPPPGDQETQYF

J: TRBJ2-3
V: TRBV12-3/TRBV12-4
CDR3: CASRLQSANTQYF

J: TRBJ2-5
V: TRBV6-2/TRBV6-3
CDR3: CASSYASGGAETQYF

J: TRBJ2-5
V: TRBV27
CDR3: CASSPIVGRETQYF

J: TRBJ2-7
V: TRBV10-3
CDR3: CATHDPGTGGGYEQYF